Below, 16 T cell receptor beta chains from the same sample are listed, as sequenced in a study of shared clonotypes between healthy human individuals (dated by TCRdb to between 2020 and 2021). Receptors were amplified or captured by the immunoSEQ multiplex PCR assay. Not all clones reach the TCRdb copy of this immuneACCESS table, which keeps in-frame sequences only. Checked studies attribute under half of the gap to unresolved V genes and leave the rest unexplained. This sample holds 2.3 million or so clones; 85% to 95% were observed only once. The ten largest clones capture 0.39% of the sample. The sequencing sample was made of naive CD4+ T cells from PBMCs. The sample's cell subset or site label, in plain terms: CD45RA+ positively selected. These receptors all stem from a man between 18 and 35 years old in good health. Some clones in this sample may be carry-over from other donors' samples.

The chain is built from TRBV7-9 and TRBJ2-7; D is ambiguous. Germline V gene sequence: CDR1 SEHNR, CDR2 FQNEAQ (reference sequence). V was cut by 1 base and J by 6 bases, with 10 bases left in between. This CDR3 is 13 amino acids long. The CDR3 reads CASSLDFVAEQYF. The CDR3 coding sequence is TGTGCCAGCAGCTTAGATTTTGTGGCCGAGCAGTACTTC.

V usage is TRBV27 and J usage is TRBJ2-1; D is unclear. Germline loops: CDR1 MNHEY, CDR2 SMNVEV (reference sequence). This CDR3 spans 17 amino acids. Trimming shortened V by 2 bases and J by 3 bases, and 17 bases separated the two germline ends. CDR3 nucleotide sequence: TGTGCCAGCAGTTTAATGAGTATTGGGCAGATCTACAATGAGCAGTTCTTC. Amino acid sequence: CASSLMSIGQIYNEQFF.

This chain joins TRBV14 and TRBJ2-2, with D perhaps TRBD1 (6 bases). The CDR3 consists of 16 residues. Between the trimmed V and J ends, which lost 6 bases and 1 base, there was a span of 15 bases. Germline V gives CDR1 SGHDN, CDR2 FVKESK. CDR3 residues: CASSRTPGQNTGELFF. DNA of the CDR3: TGTGCCAGCAGTCGAACCCCGGGACAGAACACCGGGGAGCTGTTTTTT.

V gene TRBV28 combines with J gene TRBJ2-7; D is ambiguous. This CDR3 has 16 residues. Per germline, CDR1 MDHEN and CDR2 SYDVKM. V dropped 5 bases and J dropped 3 bases, with 20 bases sitting between them. CDR3 loop: CASSPDRIPSYYEQYF. CDR3 DNA sequence: TGTGCCAGCAGTCCCGACCGGATCCCTAGTTACTACGAGCAGTACTTC.

The rearrangement uses TRBV7-9 and TRBJ2-1; no definite D call. Germline V gene sequence: CDR1 SEHNR, CDR2 FQNEAQ (reference sequence). V was cut by 7 bases and J by 3 bases, with 16 bases left in between. This CDR3 has 15 amino acids. CDR3 protein: CASNGDPGYYNEQFF. CDR3 DNA sequence: TGTGCCAGCAACGGAGATCCAGGATACTACAATGAGCAGTTCTTC.

The chain links TRBV5-1 to TRBJ2-1; TRBD2 aligns across 8 bases. This CDR3 spans 16 amino acids. Trimming took 4 bases from V and 7 from J; bases not matched to a gene: 13. Germline loops: CDR1 SGHRS, CDR2 YFSETQ. The CDR3 coding sequence is TGCGCCAGCAGCGGACCCAGCGGGAGAGGGGTGAATGAGCAGTTCTTC. Its protein product is CASSGPSGRGVNEQFF.

This chain connects TRBV12-5 to TRBJ2-3; TRBD1 is a possible D gene (5 bases). CDR3 length equals 13 residues. Germline values: CDR1 LGHNT, CDR2 FRNRAP. Deletions cut 8 bases from V and 2 bases from J, with 11 bases between. In DNA, the CDR3 is TGTGCTAGTACGACAGCCTACACAGATACGCAGTATTTT. Amino acid sequence: CASTTAYTDTQYF. The full variable domain, in which reference TRBV12-5 and TRBJ2-3 provide the parts outside the CDR3, is DARVTQTPRHKVTEMGQEVTMRCQPILGHNTVFWYRQTMMQGLELLAYFRNRAPLDDSGMPKDRFSAEMPDATLATLKIQPSEPRDSAVYFCASTTAYTDTQYFGPGTRLTVL.

The chain couples TRBV28 to TRBJ2-3; 11 nucleotides align to TRBD2. Germline CDR1 is MDHEN and CDR2 is SYDVKM. This CDR3 is built from 16 residues. After removal of 5 bases from V and 2 bases from J, the junction contained 6 bases not matched to a gene. CDR3 sequence (DNA): TGTGCCAGCAGTGCGGGACTAGCGGACTTCACAGATACGCAGTATTTT. It translates to CASSAGLADFTDTQYF.

V and J are TRBV7-8 and TRBJ1-2; unclear D gene. Trimming cost V 5 bases and J 7 bases, with 23 bases left between them. Germline values: CDR1 SGHVS, CDR2 FQNEAQ. The length of the CDR3 is 16 residues. As DNA, the CDR3 is TGTGCCAGCAGCCCCGTTAGGACGACGCCGACCTTTGGCTACACCTTC. It is translated as CASSPVRTTPTFGYTF.

V is TRBV19 and J is TRBJ2-7, with 7 bases matching TRBD1. With 1 base clipped from V and 6 bases from J, the junction kept 9 bases outside the gene matches. Per the germline V gene, CDR1 is LNHDA and CDR2 is SQIVND (reference sequence). The CDR3 runs 15 residues. CDR3: CASSIGRTGGGEQYF. In DNA form, the CDR3 reads TGTGCCAGTAGTATAGGGCGGACAGGTGGGGGCGAGCAGTACTTC.

The chain recombines TRBV6-5 with TRBJ2-2; 7 bases map to TRBD2. Germline V gene sequence: CDR1 MNHEY, CDR2 SVGAGI. The CDR3 is made up of 15 amino acids. With V trimmed by 5 bases and J by 0 bases, 3 bases remained unmatched. CDR3 sequence: CASSHSGANTGELFF. The CDR3 bases are TGTGCCAGCAGTCACAGCGGGGCGAACACCGGGGAGCTGTTTTTT.

This clone was counted a few times. The V and J genes are TRBV4-1 and TRBJ1-2, with TRBD1 matching over 12 bases. The V segment lost 3 bases and the J segment 7 bases; nucleotides outside the gene matches: 9. This CDR3 comprises 16 residues. CDR1 is MGHRA, CDR2 YSYEKL, per germline. In nucleotides, the CDR3 is TGCGCCAGCAGCCACCCTTGGGACAGGGGGCGTGGTGGCTACACCTTC. Its translation is CASSHPWDRGRGGYTF.

V usage is TRBV4-1 and J usage is TRBJ2-2; 8 bases map to TRBD2. Looked up from germline, CDR1 is MGHRA and CDR2 is YSYEKL. The CDR3 loop spans 19 amino acids. After removal of 3 bases from V and 0 bases from J, the junction contained 12 bases not matched to a gene. CDR3 sequence: CASSHLKTRLAPNTGELFF. CDR3 bases: TGCGCCAGCAGCCACCTCAAAACCCGACTAGCGCCGAACACCGGGGAGCTGTTTTTT.

The rearrangement links TRBV4-3 to TRBJ2-6, with TRBD1 matching 7 bases. This CDR3 is built from 19 residues. Trimming at V came to 2 bases and at J to 0 bases, leaving 10 bases not matched to a gene. Germline V CDR1 and CDR2: LGHNA, YSLEER. CDR3 amino acids: CASSQTSDRPSSGANVLTF. The CDR3 nucleotides are TGCGCCAGCAGCCAAACGTCGGACAGGCCGAGCTCTGGGGCCAACGTCCTGACTTTC.

The CDR3 loop reads CASSPSAQTYGYTF. The CDR3 nucleotides are TGTGCCAGCTCACCATCGGCACAGACCTATGGCTACACCTTC. The chain links TRBV18 to TRBJ1-2; unclear D gene. CDR1 and CDR2 (germline): KGHSH, LQKENI. V was shortened by 2 bases and J by 4 bases, with 11 bases between the two germline ends. This CDR3 comprises 14 residues.

This clone was observed a few times. The chain carries TRBV4-2 and TRBJ1-2; D not resolved. Germline V gene data show CDR1 as LGHNA and CDR2 as YNFKEQ. Trimming cost V 3 bases and J 7 bases, with 15 bases left between them. The CDR3 extends over 14 amino acids. CDR3 nucleotides: TGTGCCAGCAGCCAGATAGGACGAGAAGCTGGCTACACCTTC. Translating it yields CASSQIGREAGYTF.